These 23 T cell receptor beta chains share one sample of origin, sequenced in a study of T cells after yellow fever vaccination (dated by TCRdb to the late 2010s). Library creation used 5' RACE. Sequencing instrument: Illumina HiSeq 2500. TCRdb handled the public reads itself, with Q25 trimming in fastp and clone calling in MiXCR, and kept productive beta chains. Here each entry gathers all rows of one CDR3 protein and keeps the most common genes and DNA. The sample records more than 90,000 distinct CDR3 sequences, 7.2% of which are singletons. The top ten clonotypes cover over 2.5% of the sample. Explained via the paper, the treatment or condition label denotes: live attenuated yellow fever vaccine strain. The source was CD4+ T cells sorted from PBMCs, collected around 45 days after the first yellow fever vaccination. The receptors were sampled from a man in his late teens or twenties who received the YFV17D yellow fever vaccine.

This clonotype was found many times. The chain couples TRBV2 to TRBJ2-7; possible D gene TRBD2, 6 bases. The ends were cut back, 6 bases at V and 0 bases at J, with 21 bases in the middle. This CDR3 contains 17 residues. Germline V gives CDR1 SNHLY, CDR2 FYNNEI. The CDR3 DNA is TGTGCCAGCAGCGGCACTTCTAGCGTGTTTGGCTCCTACGAGCAGTACTTC. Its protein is CASSGTSSVFGSYEQYF. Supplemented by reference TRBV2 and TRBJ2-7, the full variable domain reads EPEVTQTPSHQVTQMGQEVILRCVPISNHLYFYWYRQILGQKVEFLVSFYNNEISEKSEIFDDQFSVERPDGSNFTLKIRSTKLEDSAMYFCASSGTSSVFGSYEQYFGPGTRLTVT.

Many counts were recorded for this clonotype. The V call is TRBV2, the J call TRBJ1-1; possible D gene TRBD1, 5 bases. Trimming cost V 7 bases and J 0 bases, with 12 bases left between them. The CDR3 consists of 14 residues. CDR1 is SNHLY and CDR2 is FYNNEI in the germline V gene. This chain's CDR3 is CASKKGRMNTEAFF. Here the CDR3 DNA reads TGTGCCAGCAAGAAGGGGAGGATGAACACTGAAGCTTTCTTT. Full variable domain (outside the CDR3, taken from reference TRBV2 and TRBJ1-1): EPEVTQTPSHQVTQMGQEVILRCVPISNHLYFYWYRQILGQKVEFLVSFYNNEISEKSEIFDDQFSVERPDGSNFTLKIRSTKLEDSAMYFCASKKGRMNTEAFFGQGTRLTVV.

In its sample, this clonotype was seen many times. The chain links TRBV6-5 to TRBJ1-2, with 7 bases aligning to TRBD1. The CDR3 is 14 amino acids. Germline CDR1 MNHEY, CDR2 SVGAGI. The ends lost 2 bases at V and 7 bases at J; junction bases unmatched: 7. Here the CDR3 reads CASSYATGRFGYTF. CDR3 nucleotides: TGTGCCAGCAGTTACGCGACAGGGAGGTTTGGCTACACCTTC.

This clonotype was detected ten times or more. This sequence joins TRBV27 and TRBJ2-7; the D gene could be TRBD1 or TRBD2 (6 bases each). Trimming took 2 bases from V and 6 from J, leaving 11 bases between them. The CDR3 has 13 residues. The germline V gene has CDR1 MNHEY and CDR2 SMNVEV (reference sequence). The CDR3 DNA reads TGTGCCAGCAGTTTAAGGGGGGTTGGCGAGCAGTACTTC. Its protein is CASSLRGVGEQYF.

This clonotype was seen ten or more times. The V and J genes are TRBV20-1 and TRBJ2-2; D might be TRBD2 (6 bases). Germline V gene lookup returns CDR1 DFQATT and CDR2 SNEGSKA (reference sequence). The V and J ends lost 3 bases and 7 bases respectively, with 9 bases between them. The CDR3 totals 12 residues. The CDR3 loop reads CSARRRDGELFF. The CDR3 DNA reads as TGCAGTGCTAGGAGGAGGGACGGGGAGCTGTTTTTT.

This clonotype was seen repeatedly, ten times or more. CDR3 protein: CASSLGPEQYF. The CDR3, as DNA: TGTGCCAGCTCCCTTGGGCCCGAGCAGTACTTC. This sequence joins TRBV14 and TRBJ2-7; D unclear. Germline values: CDR1 SGHDN, CDR2 FVKESK. V dropped 8 bases and J dropped 6 bases, with 11 bases sitting between them. The CDR3 contains 11 residues. Using reference TRBV14 and TRBJ2-7 for the parts outside the CDR3, the full variable domain is EAGVTQFPSHSVIEKGQTVTLRCDPISGHDNLYWYRRVMGKEIKFLLHFVKESKQDESGMPNNRFLAERTGGTYSTLKVQPAELEDSGVYFCASSLGPEQYFGPGTRLTVT.

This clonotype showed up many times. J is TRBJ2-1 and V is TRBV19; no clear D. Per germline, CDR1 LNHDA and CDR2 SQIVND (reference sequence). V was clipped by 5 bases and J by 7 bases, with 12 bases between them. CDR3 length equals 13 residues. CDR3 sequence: CASSLDPFNEQFF. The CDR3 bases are TGTGCCAGTAGTCTGGACCCCTTTAATGAGCAGTTCTTC.

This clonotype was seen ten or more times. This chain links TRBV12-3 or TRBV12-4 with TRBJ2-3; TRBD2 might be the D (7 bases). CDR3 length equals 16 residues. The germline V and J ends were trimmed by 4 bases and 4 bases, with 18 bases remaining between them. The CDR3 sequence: CASSSTGRGRSDTQYF. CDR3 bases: TGTGCCAGCAGTTCCACAGGGAGGGGGAGGTCAGATACGCAGTATTTT.

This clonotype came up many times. The CDR3 DNA reads TGTGCCAGCAGCCCCAGGGGTCCAACCGGGGAGCTGTTTTTT. As protein: CASSPRGPTGELFF. V is TRBV11-3 and J is TRBJ2-2, with a weak D call TRBD1 (6 bases). Germline values: CDR1 SGHNT, CDR2 YENEEA. There are 14 residues in the CDR3. Trimming cost V 5 bases and J 5 bases, with 12 bases left between them.

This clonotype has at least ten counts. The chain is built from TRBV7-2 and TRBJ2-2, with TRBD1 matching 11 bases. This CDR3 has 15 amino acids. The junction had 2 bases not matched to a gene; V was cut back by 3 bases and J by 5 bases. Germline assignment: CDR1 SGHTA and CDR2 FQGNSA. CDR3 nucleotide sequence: TGTGCCAGCAGCTTTGGACAGGGGGCTACCGGGGAGCTGTTTTTT. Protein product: CASSFGQGATGELFF.

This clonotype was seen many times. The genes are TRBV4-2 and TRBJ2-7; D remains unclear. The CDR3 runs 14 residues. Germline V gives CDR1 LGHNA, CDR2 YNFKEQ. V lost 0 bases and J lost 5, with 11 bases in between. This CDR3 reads CASSQEWSVDEQYF. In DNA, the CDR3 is TGTGCCAGCAGCCAAGAATGGTCCGTCGACGAGCAGTACTTC.

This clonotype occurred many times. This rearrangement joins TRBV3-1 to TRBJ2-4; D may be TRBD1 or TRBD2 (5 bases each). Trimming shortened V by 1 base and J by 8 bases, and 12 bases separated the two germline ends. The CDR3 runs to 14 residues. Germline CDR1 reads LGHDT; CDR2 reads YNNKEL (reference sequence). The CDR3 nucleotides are TGTGCCAGCAGCCAAGCAGCCCAGGGAGACATTCAGTACTTC. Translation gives CASSQAAQGDIQYF.

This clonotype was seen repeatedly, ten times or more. The CDR3 loop is CASNPRGAGEKLFF. The DNA of the CDR3 is TGTGCCAGCAACCCCCGGGGGGCAGGAGAAAAACTGTTTTTT. The genes are TRBV2 and TRBJ1-4; TRBD1 might be the D (6 bases). The germline V gene has CDR1 SNHLY and CDR2 FYNNEI. The CDR3 loop spans 14 amino acids. With 7 bases removed from V and 8 bases from J, the gap between germline ends came to 17 bases.

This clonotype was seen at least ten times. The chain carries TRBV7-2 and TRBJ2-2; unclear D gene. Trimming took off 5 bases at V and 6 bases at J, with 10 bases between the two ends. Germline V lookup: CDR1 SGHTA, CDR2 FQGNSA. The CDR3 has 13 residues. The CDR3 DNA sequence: TGTGCCAGCAGCCTATTTACCGCCGGGGAGCTGTTTTTT. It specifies CASSLFTAGELFF.

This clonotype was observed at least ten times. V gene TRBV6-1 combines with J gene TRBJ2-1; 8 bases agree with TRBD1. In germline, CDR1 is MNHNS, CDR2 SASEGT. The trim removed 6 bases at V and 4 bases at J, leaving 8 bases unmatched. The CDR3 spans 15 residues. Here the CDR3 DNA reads TGTGCCAGCAGCCTCTCAGGACAGGGATACAATGAGCAGTTCTTC. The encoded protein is CASSLSGQGYNEQFF.

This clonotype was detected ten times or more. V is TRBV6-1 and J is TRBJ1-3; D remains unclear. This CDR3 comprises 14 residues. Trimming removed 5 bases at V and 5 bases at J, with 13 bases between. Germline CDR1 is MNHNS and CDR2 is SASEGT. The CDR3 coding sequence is TGTGCCAGCAGTCCCCTCTTTGGGCGAAACACCATATATTTT. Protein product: CASSPLFGRNTIYF.

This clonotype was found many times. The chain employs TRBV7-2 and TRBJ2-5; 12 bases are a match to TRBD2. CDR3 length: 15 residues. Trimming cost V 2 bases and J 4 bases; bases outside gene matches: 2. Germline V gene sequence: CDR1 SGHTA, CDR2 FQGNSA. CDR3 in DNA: TGTGCCAGCAGCTTATCTAGCGGGGGGGGAGAGACCCAGTACTTC. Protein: CASSLSSGGGETQYF. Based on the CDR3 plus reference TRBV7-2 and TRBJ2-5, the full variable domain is GAGVSQSPSNKVTEKGKDVELRCDPISGHTALYWYRQSLGQGLEFLIYFQGNSAPDKSGLPSDRFSAERTGGSVSTLTIQRTQQEDSAVYLCASSLSSGGGETQYFGPGTRLLVL.

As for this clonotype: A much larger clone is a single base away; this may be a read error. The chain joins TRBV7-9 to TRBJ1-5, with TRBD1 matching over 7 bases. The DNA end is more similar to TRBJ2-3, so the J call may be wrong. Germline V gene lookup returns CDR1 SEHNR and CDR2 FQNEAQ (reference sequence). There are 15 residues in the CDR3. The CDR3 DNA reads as TGTGCCAGCAGCTTAGGGACAGGTATCAATCAGCCCCAGTATTTT. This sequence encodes CASSLGTGINQPQYF.

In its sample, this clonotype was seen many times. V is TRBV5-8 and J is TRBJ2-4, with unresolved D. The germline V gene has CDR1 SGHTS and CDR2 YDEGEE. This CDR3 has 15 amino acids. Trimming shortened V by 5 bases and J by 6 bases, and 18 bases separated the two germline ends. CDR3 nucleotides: TGTGCCAGCAGTATTCAAGAAGACATTCGAAACATTCAGTACTTC. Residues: CASSIQEDIRNIQYF. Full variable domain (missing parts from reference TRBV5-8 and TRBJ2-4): EAGVTQSPTHLIKTRGQQATLRCSPISGHTSVYWYQQALGLGLQFLLWYDEGEERNRGNFPPRFSGRQFPNYSSELNVNALELEDSALYLCASSIQEDIRNIQYFGAGTRLSVL.

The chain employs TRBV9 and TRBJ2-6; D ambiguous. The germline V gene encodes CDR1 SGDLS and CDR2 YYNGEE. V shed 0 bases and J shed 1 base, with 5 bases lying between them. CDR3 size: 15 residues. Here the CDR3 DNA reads TGTGCCAGCAGCGTAGGGTTTTCTGGGGCCAACGTCCTGACTTTC. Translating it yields CASSVGFSGANVLTF.

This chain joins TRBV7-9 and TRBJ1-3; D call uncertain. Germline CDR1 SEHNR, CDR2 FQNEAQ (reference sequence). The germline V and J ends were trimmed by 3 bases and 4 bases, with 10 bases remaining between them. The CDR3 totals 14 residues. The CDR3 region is CASSFTGQGNTIYF. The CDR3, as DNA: TGTGCCAGCAGCTTCACGGGCCAGGGAAACACCATATATTTT. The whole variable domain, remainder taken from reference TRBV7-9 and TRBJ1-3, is DTGVSQNPRHKITKRGQNVTFRCDPISEHNRLYWYRQTLGQGPEFLTYFQNEAQLEKSRLLSDRFSAERPKGSFSTLEIQRTEQGDSAMYLCASSFTGQGNTIYFGEGSWLTVV.

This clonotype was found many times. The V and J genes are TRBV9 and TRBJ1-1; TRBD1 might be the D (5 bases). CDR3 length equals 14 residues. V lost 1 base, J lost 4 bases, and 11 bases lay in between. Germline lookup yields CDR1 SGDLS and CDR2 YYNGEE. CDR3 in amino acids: CASSVSPGPTEAFF. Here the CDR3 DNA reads TGTGCCAGCAGCGTAAGTCCAGGGCCCACTGAAGCTTTCTTT.

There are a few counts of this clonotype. The CDR3 sequence is CASSQARGWTQYF. Here the CDR3 DNA reads TGTGCCAGCAGCCAAGCCCGGGGGTGGACCCAGTACTTC. The rearrangement uses TRBV14 and TRBJ2-5; tentatively, D is TRBD2 (6 bases). V was cut by 1 base and J by 7 bases, with 10 bases left in between. The germline V gene encodes CDR1 SGHDN and CDR2 FVKESK. The CDR3 length is 13 residues.